This TCR beta chain was sequenced during a study of cytomegalovirus exposure and HLA in healthy donors. Study context: Membership in the Caucasian-associated ancestry cluster was found for 75% to 90% of approximately 400 genotyped donors. Study conclusions and caveats: More clonal expansion characterized HLA-associated TCR beta chains than equally common others in a later analysis.

PCR used 60 Vbeta primers and 13 Jbeta primers. Source study methods: As a later analysis found, there were 80 million or so unique TCR beta chains, of which roughly 11 million were shared. Repertoires were generated with immunoSEQ multiplex PCR, while TCRdb's copy carries only in-frame clones and drops some. Clone size and the V and J calls come from that table; the DNA yielded D and trimming. The data hold 150,000 to 200,000 clones, with about three quarters observed a single time. This CDR3 is built from 17 residues. Unmatched junction bases numbered 8, after V lost 4 bases and J lost 6 bases. Germline V gene lookup returns CDR1 SGHRS and CDR2 YFSETQ. For this clone: Antigen specificity is unknown.

This clonotype was obtained from a woman between 50 and 59 years old in good health and CMV-seropositive. Sequences were obtained from PBMCs. V gene TRBV5-1 combines with J gene TRBJ2-1, with 15 bases matching TRBD2. This CDR3 reads CASSTGTSGGLSNEQFF. The CDR3, as DNA: TGCGCCAGCAGCACGGGGACTAGCGGGGGGCTAAGCAATGAGCAGTTCTTC.